The clone carrying this T cell receptor (beta chain) was counted at least ten times. Its antigen remains unknown. This sample stems from a study of early T cells in non-severe SARS-CoV-2 infection. As for the study in general: Bulk RNA taken from unsorted whole blood was sequenced, leaving chains unpaired.

As part of library construction, unique molecular identifiers were attached to individual cDNA molecules. MiXCR was run by TCRdb on the 5' RACE reads, yielding one entry per CDR3 protein. The sample records tens of thousands of distinct CDR3 sequences, less than 15% being singletons. Study-level results: The study's VDJdb matching favored anti-spike CD8 responses and missed private and CD4 specificities.

Germline-derived CDR1 and CDR2 are SGHTA and FQGTGA. The CDR3 is 16 amino acids. Trimming left V 8 bases short and J 2 bases short, with 22 bases between. The sample consisted of whole blood, taken at baseline. This chain links TRBV7-3 with TRBJ2-7; D is undetermined. The clonotype originates from an adult who was a healthcare worker with PCR-confirmed SARS-CoV-2 infection or an uninfected control (not recorded which). The donor label of this sample is uncertain. The CDR3 bases are TGTGCCAGCTGCTCCAGCTTGGCGGATACCCCCTACGAGCAGTACTTC. This encodes CASCSSLADTPYEQYF.